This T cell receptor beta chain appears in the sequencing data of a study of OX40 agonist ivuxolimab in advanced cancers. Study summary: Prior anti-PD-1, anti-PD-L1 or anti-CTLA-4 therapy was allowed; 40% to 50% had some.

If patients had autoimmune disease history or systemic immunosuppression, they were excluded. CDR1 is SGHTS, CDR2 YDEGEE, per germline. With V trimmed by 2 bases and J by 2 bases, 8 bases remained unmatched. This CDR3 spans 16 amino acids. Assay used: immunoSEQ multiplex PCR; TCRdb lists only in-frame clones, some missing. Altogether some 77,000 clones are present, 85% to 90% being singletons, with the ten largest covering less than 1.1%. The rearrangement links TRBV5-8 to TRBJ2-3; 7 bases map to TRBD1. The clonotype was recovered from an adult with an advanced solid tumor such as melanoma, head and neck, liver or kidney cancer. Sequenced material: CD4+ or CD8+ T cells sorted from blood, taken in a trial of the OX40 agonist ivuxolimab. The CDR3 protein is CASSFPAGGYTDTQYF. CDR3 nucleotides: TGTGCCAGCAGCTTTCCGGCAGGGGGATACACAGATACGCAGTATTTT.